Below are 26 T cell receptor beta chains sequenced from a single sample in a study of T-cell reconstitution after alpha-beta-depleted transplantation in children. The TCRbeta library was prepared with unique molecular identifiers. Each CDR3 protein gets one entry after TCRdb re-called the PCR reads with MiXCR. The sample holds approximately 980,000 distinct CDR3 sequences, under 30% seen once. Sequencing was performed on PBMCs, mostly from graft donor cells, taken 360 days after TCRalphabeta/CD19-depleted stem cell transplant. All receptors come from a boy under three years old who had a stem cell transplant for SCID, so the T cells may come from the graft donor.

The rearrangement uses TRBV7-3 and TRBJ2-2, with 8 bases matching TRBD2. Germline V gene sequence: CDR1 SGHTA, CDR2 FQGTGA. Trimming removed 2 bases from V and 7 bases from J; junction bases left unmatched: 6. This CDR3 contains 15 residues. This CDR3 is CASSLEAGGLGELFF. The CDR3 DNA sequence: TGTGCCAGCAGCTTAGAGGCGGGGGGACTCGGGGAGCTGTTTTTT.

The CDR3 DNA sequence: TGCGCCAGCAGCTTGGGACAGCCTATCACAGATACGCAGTATTTT. This encodes CASSLGQPITDTQYF. V and J are TRBV5-1 and TRBJ2-3, with D perhaps matching TRBD1 (5 bases). Germline V gene data show CDR1 as SGHRS and CDR2 as YFSETQ. The germline V and J ends were trimmed by 0 bases and 2 bases, with 10 bases remaining between them. This CDR3 has 15 amino acids.

Here the CDR3 DNA reads TGTGCCAGCAGAGATCTCGGCCGACTGGGCTATGGCTACACCTTC. It specifies CASRDLGRLGYGYTF. The V and J genes are TRBV6-1 and TRBJ1-2; the D is unclear. V gave up 6 bases and J gave up 4 bases, with 18 bases separating them. This CDR3 spans 15 amino acids. CDR1 and CDR2 from the germline V gene are MNHNS and SASEGT.

The table lists this clonotype with a few counts. The genes are TRBV7-7 and TRBJ2-5; D is uncertain. In germline, CDR1 is SSHAT, CDR2 FNYEAQ (reference sequence). The CDR3 has 12 amino acids. V was cut by 6 bases and J by 5 bases, with 10 bases left in between. The CDR3 nucleotides read TGTGCCAGCAGTTCAGGATACGAGACCCAGTACTTC. Its protein is CASSSGYETQYF.

The chain joins TRBV2 to TRBJ2-7, with 11 bases fitting TRBD1. Per germline, CDR1 SNHLY and CDR2 FYNNEI. V lost 6 bases and J lost 7; bases outside the gene matches: 11. This CDR3 is 15 amino acids long. The CDR3 DNA sequence: TGTGCCAGCAGCCATTGGACAGGGGGCGGTGGGGAGCAGTACTTC. Its translation is CASSHWTGGGGEQYF.

The sample holds a few counts of this clonotype. This chain links TRBV10-3 with TRBJ1-6, with 10 nucleotides matching TRBD1. V shed 4 bases and J 7 bases; nucleotides not matched to a gene: 10. This CDR3 spans 17 amino acids. The V gene's germline CDR1 is ENHRY and CDR2 SYGVKD. CDR3 loop: CAISADRGRGGNSPLHF. The CDR3 coding sequence is TGTGCCATCAGTGCCGACAGGGGGCGAGGTGGAAATTCACCCCTCCACTTT.

This chain's CDR3 is CASSHGPQDTQYF. The CDR3, as DNA: TGCGCCAGCAGCCATGGACCTCAGGATACGCAGTATTTT. The J gene is TRBJ2-3, the V gene TRBV5-1; D remains unclear. Germline values: CDR1 SGHRS, CDR2 YFSETQ. The V end was cut by 4 bases, the J end by 6 bases, with 12 bases between. This CDR3 contains 13 residues.

This clonotype showed up just a few times. The chain joins TRBV10-3 to TRBJ2-5; tentatively, D is TRBD1 or TRBD2 (5 bases each). Germline CDR1 and CDR2: ENHRY and SYGVKD. There are 16 residues in the CDR3. The germline V and J ends were trimmed by 3 bases and 7 bases, with 21 bases remaining between them. The CDR3 spells CAISDTGTSVGGTQYF. The CDR3 DNA sequence: TGTGCCATCAGTGATACGGGGACCTCAGTTGGTGGGACCCAGTACTTC.

This chain connects TRBV11-2 to TRBJ2-3; 13 nucleotides match TRBD2. V trimming: 6 bases; J trimming: 2 bases; junction bases outside the gene matches: 11. Germline CDR1 reads SGHAT; CDR2 reads FQNNGV. The CDR3 is 18 amino acids. The CDR3 DNA sequence: TGTGCCAGCAGGAAATTACCGGGACTAGCGGGGAACACAGATACGCAGTATTTT. It encodes CASRKLPGLAGNTDTQYF.

This chain connects TRBV5-1 to TRBJ2-3; tentative D call: TRBD2 (6 bases). CDR3 length: 17 residues. Germline lookup yields CDR1 SGHRS and CDR2 YFSETQ. V was shortened by 2 bases and J by 3 bases, with 19 bases between the two germline ends. For the CDR3, the DNA is TGCGCCAGCAGCTTCGGTAGCGGTCCGCCTAAGACAGATACGCAGTATTTT. It translates to CASSFGSGPPKTDTQYF.

The CDR3 reads CASSPDIAVGEQYF. CDR3 nucleotide sequence: TGTGCCAGCAGTCCCGACATAGCGGTGGGGGAGCAGTACTTC. The rearrangement uses TRBV12-3 or TRBV12-4 and TRBJ2-7, with D tentatively TRBD2 (6 bases). Trimming removed 5 bases from V and 7 bases from J, with 18 bases in between. The CDR3 spans 14 residues.

In its sample, this clonotype was seen a few times. The gene calls are TRBV12-3 or TRBV12-4 and TRBJ1-5, with D tentatively TRBD1 (5 bases). CDR3 length: 16 amino acids. The V end lost 3 bases, the J end lost 0 bases, and 12 bases lay between the germline ends. Written as DNA, the CDR3 is TGTGCCAGCAGTTTCGACAGACCGTATAGCAATCAGCCCCAGCATTTT. Translating it yields CASSFDRPYSNQPQHF.

This clonotype was seen just once. The V and J genes are TRBV19 and TRBJ1-5; TRBD1 matches at 10 bases. The CDR3 consists of 15 residues. V trimming: 5 bases; J trimming: 4 bases; junction bases outside the gene matches: 5. Germline V lookup: CDR1 LNHDA, CDR2 SQIVND (reference sequence). CDR3 in amino acids: CASSPRDRGNQPQHF. DNA for the CDR3: TGTGCCAGTAGTCCCCGGGACAGGGGTAATCAGCCCCAGCATTTT.

The chain employs TRBV5-5 and TRBJ1-2; unclear D gene. From germline, CDR1 is SGHKS and CDR2 YYEKEE (reference sequence). Trimming cost V 0 bases and J 14 bases, with 11 bases left between them. There are 11 residues in the CDR3. The CDR3 nucleotides read TGTGCCAGCAGCTTGGTGACCGGAGCAACCTTC. It yields the protein CASSLVTGATF.

The chain carries TRBV28 and TRBJ2-3; 8 bases map to TRBD1. The CDR3 covers 16 residues. Germline lookup yields CDR1 MDHEN and CDR2 SYDVKM. The V gene end was trimmed by 8 bases and the J gene end by 2 bases; junction bases not matched to a gene: 12. CDR3 in amino acids: CASGLPEGQATDTQYF. The CDR3 coding sequence is TGTGCCAGCGGCCTACCGGAGGGACAGGCCACAGATACGCAGTATTTT.

This clonotype was counted between two and nine times. The V gene is TRBV4-3, the J gene TRBJ2-1; possible D gene TRBD2, 6 bases. The V and J ends lost 0 bases and 3 bases respectively, with 15 bases between them. The CDR3 length is 17 residues. Looked up from germline, CDR1 is LGHNA and CDR2 is YSLEER. DNA of the CDR3: TGCGCCAGCAGCCAAGATAAAGCAGGGAGGAACTACAATGAGCAGTTCTTC. Residues: CASSQDKAGRNYNEQFF.

There are a few counts of this clonotype. DNA of the CDR3: TGCAGTGCTAGGGTCAGGGAAGGGACCCAGTACTTC. Amino acid sequence: CSARVREGTQYF. The rearrangement joins TRBV20-1 to TRBJ2-5; tentative D call: TRBD1 (5 bases). The germline gives CDR1 DFQATT, CDR2 SNEGSKA (reference sequence). V was pared by 3 bases and J by 7 bases, with 12 bases between. The CDR3 consists of 12 residues.

This chain links TRBV29-1 with TRBJ2-2, with TRBD1 identical over 9 bases. V shed 6 bases, J shed 1 base, and the junction held 6 bases outside the gene matches. This CDR3 is built from 15 residues. Germline lookup yields CDR1 SQVTM and CDR2 ANQGSEA. In DNA, the CDR3 is TGCAGCGTAGCTCCGGGACAGGGGAACACCGGGGAGCTGTTTTTT. Translating gives CSVAPGQGNTGELFF.

CDR3 DNA sequence: TGTGCCACCGAGAGCCCGACTGACCCCTACGAGCAGTACTTC. This translates into CATESPTDPYEQYF. The chain carries TRBV27 and TRBJ2-7; D unclear. V lost 10 bases to trimming and J lost 2 bases, with 18 bases between them. The germline V gene encodes CDR1 MNHEY and CDR2 SMNVEV (reference sequence). There are 14 residues in the CDR3.

The V and J genes are TRBV4-1 and TRBJ2-2; D possibly corresponds to TRBD2 (6 bases). V lost 4 bases to trimming and J lost 7 bases, with 16 bases between them. CDR3 length: 15 residues. Germline V gene data show CDR1 as MGHRA and CDR2 as YSYEKL. The CDR3 nucleotides are TGCGCCAGCAGCCGAGCGGGCCTCGCTGGCGGGGAGCTGTTTTTT. Residues: CASSRAGLAGGELFF.

This clonotype was seen a handful of times. The chain carries TRBV7-8 and TRBJ1-6, with 9 bases that match TRBD1. The V and J ends lost 5 bases and 10 bases, in that order; junction bases with no gene match: 9. The CDR3 is 15 residues long. CDR1 is SGHVS, CDR2 FQNEAQ, per germline. CDR3 sequence reads: CASSPRDRDFSPLHF. CDR3 DNA: TGTGCCAGCAGCCCCAGGGACAGGGATTTCTCACCCCTCCACTTT.

This clonotype has a count of ten or more. J is TRBJ1-2 and V is TRBV9; 10 bases align to TRBD1. Germline V CDR1 and CDR2: SGDLS, YYNGEE. V lost 4 bases, J lost 2 bases, and 8 bases stayed unmatched. The CDR3 consists of 16 residues. CDR3 DNA sequence: TGTGCCAGCAGCCCTCGCCCGGACAGGGGGAACTATGGCTACACCTTC. This gives the protein CASSPRPDRGNYGYTF.

In nucleotides, the CDR3 is TGTGCCACCAGCACCAAGGGACAGGGGGCGCGCAATGAGCAGTTCTTC. This translates into CATSTKGQGARNEQFF. J is TRBJ2-1 and V is TRBV15, with 12 bases fitting TRBD1. J lost 6 bases, V lost 4 bases, and 7 bases had no gene match. Germline V gives CDR1 LNHNV, CDR2 YYDKDF (reference sequence). The CDR3 spans 16 residues. The variable domain in full, with the rest retrieved from reference TRBV15 and TRBJ2-1, is DAMVIQNPRYQVTQFGKPVTLSCSQTLNHNVMYWYQQKSSQAPKLLFHYYDKDFNNEADTPDNFQSRRPNTSFCFLDIRSPGLGDTAMYLCATSTKGQGARNEQFFGPGTRLTVL.

This clonotype occurred once. The chain joins TRBV12-3 or TRBV12-4 to TRBJ2-7, with D unresolved. This CDR3 contains 15 residues. Trimming took off 2 bases at V and 3 bases at J, with 14 bases between the two ends. DNA of the CDR3: TGTGCCAGCAGTTTATGGCCGGCCGGCGGCTACGAGCAGTACTTC. Residues: CASSLWPAGGYEQYF.

This clonotype appeared a few times. The rearrangement joins TRBV5-4 to TRBJ1-5; a weak D match, TRBD1 (5 bases). CDR1 and CDR2 (germline): SGHNT, YYREEE (reference sequence). This CDR3 is built from 16 residues. Trimming cost V 0 bases and J 1 base, with 11 bases left between them. The DNA for the CDR3 is TGTGCCAGCAGCTTGGTGGCCAGGGAAAGCAATCAGCCCCAGCATTTT. Amino acids: CASSLVARESNQPQHF.

This clonotype was detected a few times. The rearrangement uses TRBV2 and TRBJ2-1; 7 nucleotides agree with TRBD2. The CDR3 runs 16 residues. Germline CDR1 reads SNHLY; CDR2 reads FYNNEI. The ends lost 3 bases at V and 0 bases at J; junction bases unmatched: 5. The DNA for the CDR3 is TGTGCCAGCAGTGATTTGGCGGGGGTCTCCTACAATGAGCAGTTCTTC. Amino acids: CASSDLAGVSYNEQFF.